Below, 30 T cell receptor beta chains from the same sample are listed, as sequenced in a study of radiotherapy plus CTLA-4 blockade in lung cancer. Sequenced by immunoSEQ multiplex PCR; TCRdb stores in-frame clones only, minus some. The sample shows fewer than 90,000 clones, roughly four fifths of them seen only once. The input for sequencing was peripheral blood, taken from a patient treated with radiotherapy plus ipilimumab. These receptors all come from a human donor with non-small cell lung cancer who had stable disease on radiotherapy plus ipilimumab.

The V call is TRBV29-1, the J call TRBJ1-2; no clear D gene. Trimming removed 7 bases from V and 4 bases from J, with 13 bases in between. Germline V CDR1 and CDR2: SQVTM, ANQGSEA. The CDR3 contains 12 residues. This CDR3 is CSAERVGYGYTF. CDR3 coding DNA: TGCAGCGCCGAAAGGGTGGGCTATGGCTACACCTTC.

The chain links TRBV19 to TRBJ1-2, with D possibly being TRBD1 (5 bases). From germline, CDR1 is LNHDA and CDR2 SQIVND (reference sequence). V was clipped by 7 bases and J by 8 bases, with 23 bases between them. The CDR3 is 15 amino acids. DNA of the CDR3: TGTGCCAGTAATACCGTACCTGGGGGAGTAGAGGGCTACACCTTC. Translating it yields CASNTVPGGVEGYTF.

CDR3: CASSHDRGKETQYF. CDR3 DNA sequence: TGTGCCAGTAGCCATGACCGGGGGAAAGAGACCCAGTACTTC. The chain links TRBV19 to TRBJ2-5, with D perhaps matching TRBD2 (6 bases). Germline assignment: CDR1 LNHDA and CDR2 SQIVND (reference sequence). Trimming left V 6 bases short and J 3 bases short, with 14 bases between. The CDR3 contains 14 residues.

The chain is built from TRBV28 and TRBJ1-3; 7 bases align to TRBD1. CDR3 length equals 15 residues. Trimming at V came to 6 bases and at J to 0 bases, leaving 5 bases not matched to a gene. Germline V CDR1 and CDR2: MDHEN, SYDVKM. CDR3 DNA: TGTGCCAGCAGAAGGGGACAGAGCTCTGGAAACACCATATATTTT. Translating it yields CASRRGQSSGNTIYF.

This chain connects TRBV5-1 to TRBJ2-3, with TRBD1 matching 9 bases. Germline V CDR1 and CDR2: SGHRS, YFSETQ. The J segment lost 1 base and the V segment lost 2 bases, leaving 2 bases of the junction unmatched. The CDR3 contains 15 residues. The CDR3 DNA sequence: TGCGCCAGCAGCTTCACAGGGGGCGGCACAGATACGCAGTATTTT. Translating it yields CASSFTGGGTDTQYF.

This chain uses TRBV7-9 with TRBJ1-6, with no clear D. The CDR3 has 14 amino acids. Trimming took off 1 base at V and 8 bases at J, with 9 bases between the two ends. The germline V gene encodes CDR1 SEHNR and CDR2 FQNEAQ (reference sequence). CDR3 sequence reads: CASSLDLRDSPLHF. The CDR3 bases are TGTGCCAGCAGCTTAGATCTGAGGGATTCACCCCTCCACTTT.

This chain links TRBV11-2 with TRBJ1-1, with a possible D match to TRBD1 (6 bases). The CDR3 is 14 residues long. Germline-derived CDR1 and CDR2 are SGHAT and FQNNGV. V lost 5 bases to trimming and J lost 1 base, with 11 bases between them. The CDR3 spells CASSLRGSNTEAFF. CDR3 nucleotide sequence: TGTGCCAGCAGCCTCAGGGGATCGAACACTGAAGCTTTCTTT.

This clone was seen just once. The chain combines TRBV14 with TRBJ2-7, with 9 bases that match TRBD1. Germline V CDR1 and CDR2: SGHDN, FVKESK. This CDR3 spans 15 amino acids. The junction had 5 bases not matched to a gene; V was cut back by 4 bases and J by 1 base. Here the CDR3 reads CASSLPGQGSYEQYF. The CDR3 nucleotides are TGTGCCAGCAGCCTACCGGGACAGGGATCCTACGAGCAGTACTTC.

This clone was counted a few times. The chain uses TRBV27 and TRBJ1-2; 7 bases align to TRBD1. The germline V gene has CDR1 MNHEY and CDR2 SMNVEV (reference sequence). Trimming at V came to 5 bases and at J to 6 bases, leaving 6 bases not matched to a gene. The CDR3 runs to 13 residues. CDR3 amino acids: CASSPDRDHGYTF. The CDR3 DNA is TGTGCCAGCAGTCCTGACAGGGATCATGGCTACACCTTC.

The V call is TRBV6-5, the J call TRBJ2-5; unclear D gene. Trimming took off 0 bases at V and 6 bases at J, with 8 bases between the two ends. This CDR3 has 13 residues. In germline, CDR1 is MNHEY, CDR2 SVGAGI. CDR3 bases: TGTGCCAGCAGTTACTCGAATGAAAAGACCCAGTACTTC. It encodes CASSYSNEKTQYF.

This clone occurred once. V gene TRBV13 combines with J gene TRBJ2-3; TRBD2 agrees at 13 bases. The CDR3 extends over 17 amino acids. CDR1 is PRHDT and CDR2 is FYEKMQ in the germline V gene (reference sequence). V trimming: 4 bases; J trimming: 3 bases; junction bases outside the gene matches: 7. CDR3 loop: CASSSALAGGRTDTQYF. The DNA of the CDR3 is TGTGCCAGCAGCTCCGCACTAGCGGGGGGGCGTACAGATACGCAGTATTTT.

The chain joins TRBV2 to TRBJ2-5; weak D call: TRBD2 (6 bases). V lost 6 bases, J lost 4 bases, and 6 bases lay in between. The germline V gene encodes CDR1 SNHLY and CDR2 FYNNEI. The CDR3 length is 11 residues. Here the CDR3 reads CASRGGETQYF. In nucleotides, the CDR3 is TGTGCCAGCAGGGGAGGAGAGACCCAGTACTTC.

The CDR3 spells CASSIGQGSFSYEQYF. The CDR3 nucleotides read TGTGCCAGTAGTATAGGGCAGGGGTCTTTTTCCTACGAGCAGTACTTC. The J gene is TRBJ2-7, the V gene TRBV19; possible D gene TRBD1, 6 bases. The CDR3 consists of 16 residues. The germline V and J ends were trimmed by 1 base and 1 base, with 14 bases remaining between them. Germline CDR1 LNHDA, CDR2 SQIVND (reference sequence).

This clone was seen a few times. The chain is built from TRBV10-3 and TRBJ2-1; D possibly corresponds to TRBD2 (6 bases). Trimming took 10 bases from V and 3 from J, leaving 10 bases between them. The CDR3 length is 12 residues. The germline gives CDR1 ENHRY, CDR2 SYGVKD. In DNA, the CDR3 is TGTGCCAGCGGGAACGACTACAATGAGCAGTTCTTC. It translates to CASGNDYNEQFF.

J is TRBJ2-7 and V is TRBV6-1; 9 nucleotides agree with TRBD1. Germline CDR1 is MNHNS and CDR2 is SASEGT. The junction had 12 bases not matched to a gene; V was cut back by 2 bases and J by 4 bases. CDR3 size: 17 residues. The CDR3 region has the DNA TGTGCCAGCAGTGAACGTGTGGGCTGGACAGGGGCTTACGAGCAGTACTTC. Encoded protein: CASSERVGWTGAYEQYF.

The V gene is TRBV27, the J gene TRBJ1-2; tentative D call: TRBD1 (5 bases). CDR1 is MNHEY and CDR2 is SMNVEV in the germline V gene (reference sequence). Trimming pared 2 bases from V and 4 bases from J, leaving 14 bases between. There are 15 residues in the CDR3. Here the CDR3 reads CASSLTPGITYGYTF. The CDR3 DNA reads TGTGCCAGCAGTTTAACGCCAGGGATCACCTATGGCTACACCTTC.

The chain uses TRBV19 and TRBJ1-4; 7 bases match TRBD1. This CDR3 spans 18 amino acids. The trim removed 9 bases at V and 8 bases at J, leaving 24 bases unmatched. Germline CDR1 LNHDA, CDR2 SQIVND (reference sequence). Here the CDR3 DNA reads TGTGCCAGCGGAATATTGACAGGGCCCAACATCCGGGGGGAAAAACTGTTTTTT. Translating it yields CASGILTGPNIRGEKLFF. Full variable domain (remainder filled in from reference TRBV19 and TRBJ1-4): DGGITQSPKYLFRKEGQNVTLSCEQNLNHDAMYWYRQDPGQGLRLIYYSQIVNDFQKGDIAEGYSVSREKKESFPLTVTSAQKNPTAFYLCASGILTGPNIRGEKLFFGSGTQLSVL.

This clone was counted only a few times. The rearrangement uses TRBV9 and TRBJ2-1; the match to TRBD2 covers 8 bases. The CDR3 sequence is 16 residues long. Unmatched junction bases numbered 8, after V lost 3 bases and J lost 3 bases. Germline V gene data show CDR1 as SGDLS and CDR2 as YYNGEE. The CDR3 reads CASSGIAGPRYNEQFF. The CDR3 DNA sequence: TGTGCCAGCAGCGGTATAGCGGGACCCCGCTACAATGAGCAGTTCTTC.

This rearrangement joins TRBV9 to TRBJ2-6; tentative D call: TRBD1 (5 bases). The CDR3 loop spans 16 amino acids. The V end was cut by 0 bases, the J end by 4 bases, with 11 bases between. Germline V gene lookup returns CDR1 SGDLS and CDR2 YYNGEE. The CDR3 DNA reads TGTGCCAGCAGCGTAGGAGTGGGGCAGGGGGCCAACGTCCTGACTTTC. It specifies CASSVGVGQGANVLTF.

The chain employs TRBV2 and TRBJ2-7; tentative D call: TRBD2 (6 bases). The V and J ends lost 0 bases and 4 bases respectively, with 13 bases between them. This CDR3 comprises 15 residues. Looked up from germline, CDR1 is SNHLY and CDR2 is FYNNEI. For the CDR3, the DNA is TGTGCCAGCAGTGAAGCTGGGGTGGGGGGTTACGAGCAGTACTTC. As protein: CASSEAGVGGYEQYF.

The chain employs TRBV7-6 and TRBJ2-7; 7 bases line up with TRBD1. Trimming removed 6 bases from V and 6 bases from J; junction bases left unmatched: 11. The CDR3 is 14 amino acids. Germline V lookup: CDR1 SGHVS, CDR2 FNYEAQ. The CDR3 sequence: CASSQSGTEGEQYF. CDR3 coding DNA: TGTGCCAGCAGTCAATCCGGGACAGAAGGCGAGCAGTACTTC.

This sequence joins TRBV30 and TRBJ2-3; D call uncertain. Germline V gene lookup returns CDR1 GTSNPN and CDR2 SVGIG (reference sequence). The CDR3 totals 11 residues. Trimming took off 2 bases at V and 5 bases at J, with 5 bases between the two ends. The CDR3 spells CAWSREDTQYF. The CDR3 nucleotides read TGTGCCTGGAGTCGAGAAGATACGCAGTATTTT. Complete variable domain (other parts from reference TRBV30 and TRBJ2-3): SQTIHQWPATLVQPVGSPLSLECTVEGTSNPNLYWYRQAAGRGLQLLFYSVGIGQISSEVPQNLSASRPQDRQFILSSKKLLLSDSGFYLCAWSREDTQYFGPGTRLTVL.

This clone was picked up one time. V gene TRBV5-4 combines with J gene TRBJ2-5; D is uncertain. The ends were cut back, 0 bases at V and 4 bases at J, with 10 bases in the middle. CDR3 length equals 14 residues. Germline-derived CDR1 and CDR2 are SGHNT and YYREEE (reference sequence). CDR3 sequence: CASSLGLEAETQYF. CDR3 DNA sequence: TGTGCCAGCAGCTTGGGCCTAGAGGCAGAGACCCAGTACTTC. Using reference TRBV5-4 and TRBJ2-5 for the parts outside the CDR3, the full variable domain is ETGVTQSPTHLIKTRGQQVTLRCSSQSGHNTVSWYQQALGQGPQFIFQYYREEENGRGNFPPRFSGLQFPNYSSELNVNALELDDSALYLCASSLGLEAETQYFGPGTRLLVL.

The V call is TRBV6-5, the J call TRBJ1-1; 7 bases match TRBD1. After removal of 5 bases from V and 3 bases from J, the junction contained 3 bases not matched to a gene. The CDR3 totals 13 residues. Germline CDR1 MNHEY, CDR2 SVGAGI. The CDR3 here is CASSDQGDTEAFF. As DNA, the CDR3 is TGTGCCAGCAGTGATCAGGGGGACACTGAAGCTTTCTTT.

This chain uses TRBV25-1 with TRBJ2-7; no clear D gene. The V end was cut by 2 bases, the J end by 7 bases, with 27 bases between. This CDR3 is 18 amino acids long. The germline gives CDR1 MGHDK, CDR2 SYGVNS. CDR3 in DNA: TGTGCCAGCAGTGAAAGAAGTTTATTAAGGAGTGGCGGTAAAGAGCAGTACTTC. Translated: CASSERSLLRSGGKEQYF.

This chain connects TRBV14 to TRBJ2-7; maybe TRBD1 (6 bases). The CDR3 consists of 12 residues. Trimming left V 3 bases short and J 7 bases short, with 10 bases between. Per germline, CDR1 SGHDN and CDR2 FVKESK. In DNA, the CDR3 is TGTGCCAGCAGCCACAACAGGGTGGAGCAGTACTTC. Amino acids: CASSHNRVEQYF. Variable domain in full (rest from reference TRBV14 and TRBJ2-7): EAGVTQFPSHSVIEKGQTVTLRCDPISGHDNLYWYRRVMGKEIKFLLHFVKESKQDESGMPNNRFLAERTGGTYSTLKVQPAELEDSGVYFCASSHNRVEQYFGPGTRLTVT.

This clone was seen once. The V gene is TRBV7-9, the J gene TRBJ2-2, with D possibly TRBD2 on 6 matching bases. Trimming took 5 bases from V and 1 from J, leaving 17 bases between them. CDR1 is SEHNR, CDR2 FQNEAQ, per germline (reference sequence). The CDR3 loop spans 17 amino acids. The CDR3 loop is CASSPGSPRENTGELFF. CDR3 coding DNA: TGTGCCAGCAGCCCTGGGTCACCGCGGGAGAACACCGGGGAGCTGTTTTTT.

This clone is a singleton in its sample. The gene calls are TRBV5-1 and TRBJ2-1; D uncertain. Germline V lookup: CDR1 SGHRS, CDR2 YFSETQ. The CDR3 sequence is 13 residues long. Trimming removed 2 bases from V and 5 bases from J, with 8 bases in between. This CDR3 is CASSFGQNNEQFF. CDR3 coding DNA: TGCGCCAGCAGCTTCGGCCAGAACAATGAGCAGTTCTTC. The variable domain in full, with the rest retrieved from reference TRBV5-1 and TRBJ2-1, is KAGVTQTPRYLIKTRGQQVTLSCSPISGHRSVSWYQQTPGQGLQFLFEYFSETQRNKGNFPGRFSGRQFSNSRSEMNVSTLELGDSALYLCASSFGQNNEQFFGPGTRLTVL.

The V and J genes are TRBV6-1 and TRBJ2-7, with D unresolved. V lost 10 bases, J lost 3 bases, and 13 bases lay in between. Germline lookup yields CDR1 MNHNS and CDR2 SASEGT. The CDR3 totals 12 residues. The CDR3 bases are TGTGCCACCAAAGGACCGAACTACGAGCAGTACTTC. Residues: CATKGPNYEQYF.

The rearrangement uses TRBV30 and TRBJ2-6; D not certain. V lost 5 bases to trimming and J lost 5 bases, with 25 bases between them. Looked up from germline, CDR1 is GTSNPN and CDR2 is SVGIG (reference sequence). The CDR3 has 18 residues. CDR3 DNA: TGTGCCTGGGAAGACCGGCGTTATAACAAAAGTCGGGCCAACGTCCTGACTTTC. Amino acid sequence: CAWEDRRYNKSRANVLTF.